Each of the 31 T cell receptor beta chains below was sequenced from the same sample in a study of T cell clonality in common variable immunodeficiency. The assay was immunoSEQ multiplex PCR, and TCRdb's table has in-frame clones only and misses some. This sample comprises about 29,000 clones, none seen once only. Sample: peripheral blood mononuclear cells. The receptors stem from a person aged 18 to 70 in good health.

This clone has a count of ten or more. The missing CDR3 end, 3 residues past where the read stops, is filled in from the germline J gene. This sequence joins TRBV7-3 and TRBJ2-5; 8 nucleotides match TRBD1. CDR1 and CDR2 (germline): SGHTA, FQGTGA. CDR3 length: 14 residues. V gave up 3 bases and J gave up 4 bases; unmatched junction bases: 4. The CDR3 loop reads CASSFTGGGETQYF. The CDR3 DNA, read in part, is TGTGCCAGCAGCTTTACAGGGGGTGGAGAGACC.

In its sample, this clone was seen a few times. Coverage ceases 3 residues before the CDR3 finishes, and the germline J gene fills in the end. The gene calls are TRBV5-6 and TRBJ1-2, with 10 bases matching TRBD1. CDR1 and CDR2 from the germline V gene are SGHDT and YYEEEE. J lost 6 bases, V lost 0 bases, and 5 bases had no gene match. This CDR3 has 15 amino acids. The part of the CDR3 DNA that was read is TGTGCCAGCAGCTTGGGGGGACAGGGGATCGATGGC. It translates to CASSLGGQGIDG. The entire CDR3 is CASSLGGQGIDGYTF. Combining the CDR3 with reference TRBV5-6 and TRBJ1-2 gives the whole variable domain DAGVTQSPTHLIKTRGQQVTLRCSPKSGHDTVSWYQQALGQGPQFIFQYYEEEERQRGNFPDRFSGHQFPNYSSELNVNALLLGDSALYLCASSLGGQGIDGYTFGSGTRLTVV.

With respect to this clone: The CDR3 extends 3 residues past the end of the read, so its final part is completed from the germline J gene. The chain has TRBV19 and TRBJ1-2; 9 nucleotides align to TRBD1. The junction had 14 bases not matched to a gene; V was cut back by 8 bases and J by 1 base. The germline V gene encodes CDR1 LNHDA and CDR2 SQIVND (reference sequence). CDR3 length: 17 residues. The CDR3 is CASCRKHTGGGNYGYTF. CDR3 DNA (partial): TGTGCCAGTTGTCGAAAACATACAGGGGGCGGTAACTATGGC.

This clone was counted many times. The DNA ends 3 residues before the CDR3 does, and the rest of the CDR3 is filled in from the germline J gene. This chain links TRBV29-1 with TRBJ1-1; D not resolved. V gave up 5 bases and J gave up 6 bases, with 13 bases separating them. CDR3 length equals 12 residues. The germline V gene has CDR1 SQVTM and CDR2 ANQGSEA. The CDR3 DNA, read in part, is TGCAGCGTTAGTTGGCGGTTCCCTGAA. It translates to CSVSWRFPE. The whole CDR3 sequence is CSVSWRFPEAFF.

Comments on this clone: The read terminates 3 residues ahead of where the CDR3 ends, so the germline J gene completes it. The chain carries TRBV7-9 and TRBJ2-7, with D uncertain. The CDR3 length is 10 residues. The V gene lost 5 bases and the J gene lost 6 bases, with 5 bases spanning the gap. CDR1 is SEHNR, CDR2 FQNEAQ, per germline (reference sequence). The CDR3 DNA, read in part, is TGTGCCAGCAGCCAACTCGAG. It specifies CASSQLE. The entire CDR3 protein is CASSQLEQYF.

This clone was counted at least ten times. The missing CDR3 end, 3 residues past where the read stops, is filled in from the germline J gene. V gene TRBV18 combines with J gene TRBJ2-1; 10 positions match TRBD1. J gave up 6 bases and V 0 bases, and 2 bases lay outside the gene matches. The germline V gene encodes CDR1 KGHSH and CDR2 LQKENI. The CDR3 extends over 15 amino acids. CDR3 bases read: TGTGCCAGCTCACCACCGAGACAGGGGGCCAATGAG. It specifies CASSPPRQGANE. The CDR3 reads in full as CASSPPRQGANEQFF.

In this sample, this clone turned up many times. The CDR3 end falls 3 residues outside the read, so it is completed with the germline J gene. This sequence joins TRBV2 and TRBJ1-5, with 8 bases aligning to TRBD1. Trimming took 7 bases from V and 1 from J; bases not matched to a gene: 3. The CDR3 covers 14 residues. The germline gives CDR1 SNHLY, CDR2 FYNNEI. The CDR3 is CASNGQGSNQPQHF. The CDR3 DNA, read in part, is TGTGCCAGCAATGGACAGGGAAGCAATCAGCCC.

This clone was seen ten or more times. The read is 3 residues too short to cover the CDR3 end, so that end is filled in from the germline J gene. This chain joins TRBV6-2 or TRBV6-3 and TRBJ1-5, with 8 bases fitting TRBD1. This CDR3 contains 14 residues. Germline CDR1 is MNHEY and CDR2 is SVGEGT. J gave up 6 bases and V 4 bases, and 5 bases lay outside the gene matches. CDR3 amino acids: CASSLDRGSQPQHF. The DNA read from the CDR3 is TGTGCCAGCAGTTTAGACAGGGGAAGTCAGCCC.

About this clone itself: The CDR3 is cut off 3 residues early in the read; its end comes from the germline J gene. V usage is TRBV2 and J usage is TRBJ2-2; D ambiguous. Germline V lookup: CDR1 SNHLY, CDR2 FYNNEI. CDR3 length equals 16 residues. Trimming left V 2 bases short and J 1 base short, with 11 bases between. The sequenced CDR3 bases are TGTGCCAGCAGTGAAATGGAGACGGGGAACACCGGGGAG. It encodes CASSEMETGNTGE. The full-length CDR3 reads as CASSEMETGNTGELFF. Full variable domain (outside the CDR3, taken from reference TRBV2 and TRBJ2-2): EPEVTQTPSHQVTQMGQEVILRCVPISNHLYFYWYRQILGQKVEFLVSFYNNEISEKSEIFDDQFSVERPDGSNFTLKIRSTKLEDSAMYFCASSEMETGNTGELFFGEGSRLTVL.

This clone appeared many times. Read sequence stops 3 residues before the CDR3 end, and the germline J gene provides the missing end. The chain employs TRBV30 and TRBJ2-1; TRBD2 matches 14 bases. V gave up 0 bases and J gave up 9 bases; unmatched junction bases: 4. Germline CDR1 GTSNPN, CDR2 SVGIG (reference sequence). This CDR3 comprises 15 residues. The CDR3 sequence is CAWSVVGLAGVEQFF. CDR3 bases read: TGTGCCTGGAGTGTAGTGGGACTAGCGGGAGTTGAG.

In its sample, this clone was seen a few times. The read terminates 3 residues before the CDR3 end, so the remaining end is supplied by the germline J gene. V and J are TRBV7-8 and TRBJ2-2; 8 bases line up with TRBD1. The CDR3 runs 15 residues. V trimming: 6 bases; J trimming: 7 bases; junction bases outside the gene matches: 10. The germline V gene encodes CDR1 SGHVS and CDR2 FQNEAQ. The sequenced CDR3 bases are TGTGCCAGCAGGGGACAGGATAATGGTGGCGGGGAG. This codes for CASRGQDNGGGE. The full CDR3 protein is CASRGQDNGGGELFF. The full variable domain, with the rest looked up from reference TRBV7-8 and TRBJ2-2, is GAGVSQSPRYKVAKRGQDVALRCDPISGHVSLFWYQQALGQGPEFLTYFQNEAQLDKSGLPSDRFFAERPEGSVSTLKIQRTQQEDSAVYLCASRGQDNGGGELFFGEGSRLTVL.

This clone has a count of ten or more. The read ends 3 residues before the CDR3 terminus; that terminus is restored from the germline J gene. This chain links TRBV19 with TRBJ2-2, with a weak D call TRBD1 (5 bases). CDR3 length: 13 residues. Trimming left V 9 bases short and J 5 bases short, with 13 bases between. Germline V gene lookup returns CDR1 LNHDA and CDR2 SQIVND (reference sequence). The DNA read from the CDR3 is TGTGCCAGCATTAGACAGATAACCGGGGAG. It encodes CASIRQITGE. The whole CDR3 protein is CASIRQITGELFF.

As for this clone: The read stops 3 residues short of the end of the CDR3; the missing end is completed from the germline J gene. The chain has TRBV18 and TRBJ2-3, with 7 bases fitting TRBD1. Germline CDR1 reads KGHSH; CDR2 reads LQKENI. The CDR3 loop spans 13 amino acids. This CDR3 reads CASSTGDGQPQYF. CDR3 DNA, as far as it was read: TGTGCCAGCTCAACAGGGGACGGCCAGCCG.

This clone was picked up many times. The read ends 3 residues shy of where the CDR3 ends; the end is completed using the germline J gene. The V and J genes are TRBV5-1 and TRBJ2-3; TRBD2 aligns across 8 bases. Germline V lookup: CDR1 SGHRS, CDR2 YFSETQ. V was clipped by 0 bases and J by 0 bases; unmatched bases: 6. CDR3 size: 17 residues. The DNA read from the CDR3 is TGCGCCAGCAGCTTGGGGATAGCGGGATATAGCACAGATACG. It yields the protein CASSLGIAGYSTDT. The entire CDR3 is CASSLGIAGYSTDTQYF.

This clone was seen ten or more times. The CDR3 extends 3 residues past the end of the read, so its final part is completed from the germline J gene. V gene TRBV19 combines with J gene TRBJ1-2; D not certain. Germline V gives CDR1 LNHDA, CDR2 SQIVND (reference sequence). The CDR3 covers 14 residues. Trimming cost V 3 bases and J 7 bases, with 15 bases left between them. The CDR3 bases that were read are TGTGCCAGTAGTATTCAAGGAGGGTCTTTTGGC. Amino acids: CASSIQGGSFG. The full CDR3 sequence reads CASSIQGGSFGYTF.

The CDR3 region is CARKPDQPQHF. CDR3 DNA, as far as it was read: TGTGCCAGAAAGCCGGATCAGCCC. This chain links TRBV5-3 with TRBJ1-5; no firm D call. The read comes to an end 3 residues before the CDR3 does, leaving the germline J gene to fill in the end. TRBV5-3 is reported as an ORF; its role is uncertain. V was clipped by 6 bases and J by 5 bases, with 6 bases between them. This CDR3 has 11 residues.

This clone was observed many times. Read sequence stops 3 residues before the CDR3 end, and the germline J gene provides the missing end. The rearrangement joins TRBV18 to TRBJ2-5; 8 nucleotides align to TRBD2. J lost 2 bases, V lost 2 bases, and 7 bases had no gene match. The CDR3 has 16 amino acids. Germline CDR1 KGHSH, CDR2 LQKENI. The part of the CDR3 DNA that was read is TGTGCCAGCTCACCAATGGCGGGAGGACTACAAGAGACC. It yields the protein CASSPMAGGLQET. The whole CDR3 sequence reads CASSPMAGGLQETQYF.

This clone was observed at least ten times. The covered CDR3 bases are TGTGCCAGCAGTGATGGGGAGGCGGGCCGCGAGACC. This encodes CASSDGEAGRET. The complete CDR3 protein is CASSDGEAGRETQYF. The chain combines TRBV2 with TRBJ2-5; the D gene is possibly TRBD2 (6 bases). The read ends 3 residues before the CDR3 terminus; that terminus is restored from the germline J gene. This CDR3 region has 15 residues. V lost 3 bases to trimming and J lost 5 bases, with 16 bases between them. Germline V CDR1 and CDR2: SNHLY, FYNNEI.

Many counts were recorded for this clone. The CDR3 end falls 3 residues outside the read, so it is completed with the germline J gene. The chain is built from TRBV6-1 and TRBJ1-1; D gene uncertain. The V gene lost 2 bases and the J gene lost 6 bases, with 10 bases spanning the gap. CDR3 length: 13 amino acids. Germline V lookup: CDR1 MNHNS, CDR2 SASEGT. Incomplete CDR3 DNA: TGTGCCAGCAGTGAACGGGTGGAAGCTGAA. This translates into CASSERVEAE. The whole CDR3 region reads CASSERVEAEAFF.

This clone was recorded at least ten times. The CDR3 extends 3 residues past the end of the read, so its final part is completed from the germline J gene. The chain has TRBV20-1 and TRBJ2-1; D possibly corresponds to TRBD2 (5 bases). The CDR3 loop spans 12 amino acids. Germline V gene lookup returns CDR1 DFQATT and CDR2 SNEGSKA (reference sequence). V dropped 3 bases and J dropped 7 bases, with 10 bases sitting between them. Here the CDR3 reads CSARDSLNEQFF. Incomplete CDR3 DNA: TGCAGTGCTAGGGACTCGCTTAATGAG.

Many counts were recorded for this clone. The CDR3 goes on 3 residues after the read ends, and that part is filled in from the germline J gene. The chain joins TRBV7-9 to TRBJ1-4; 10 bases match TRBD1. Germline CDR1 reads SEHNR; CDR2 reads FQNEAQ (reference sequence). Trimming cost V 4 bases and J 8 bases; bases outside gene matches: 4. CDR3 size: 14 residues. CDR3 sequence: CASSSGQGYEKLFF. The part of the CDR3 DNA that was read is TGTGCCAGCAGCTCGGGACAGGGGTACGAAAAA.

In its sample, this clone was seen many times. The CDR3 is cut off 3 residues early in the read; its end comes from the germline J gene. V usage is TRBV2 and J usage is TRBJ2-3; 12 bases line up with TRBD2. Germline CDR1 and CDR2: SNHLY and FYNNEI. There are 15 residues in the CDR3. Trimming took 7 bases from V and 6 from J; bases not matched to a gene: 8. CDR3 in amino acids: CASTRETSGSDTQYF. Partial CDR3 DNA: TGTGCCAGCACGCGGGAGACTAGCGGGAGCGATACG.

This clone was observed at least ten times. The CDR3 extends 3 residues past the end of the read, so its final part is completed from the germline J gene. V is TRBV7-8 and J is TRBJ2-2; the D gene is possibly TRBD2 (5 bases). The CDR3 extends over 15 amino acids. Germline assignment: CDR1 SGHVS and CDR2 FQNEAQ. Trimming removed 2 bases from V and 5 bases from J, with 12 bases in between. The sequenced part of the CDR3 DNA is TGTGCCAGCAGCTTAAATGGACTGACGACCGGGGAG. This translates into CASSLNGLTTGE. The full-length CDR3 reads as CASSLNGLTTGELFF.

This clone has a count of ten or more. The CDR3 end lies 3 residues beyond the end of the read and is filled in from the germline J gene. This chain joins TRBV6-1 and TRBJ2-3; 10 bases match TRBD2. The trim removed 3 bases at V and 4 bases at J, leaving 4 bases unmatched. Germline V gene lookup returns CDR1 MNHNS and CDR2 SASEGT. This CDR3 region has 15 residues. CDR3 bases read: TGTGCCAGCAGTGAGACTAGCGGGCCTCCAGATACG. Its protein is CASSETSGPPDT. The CDR3 in full is CASSETSGPPDTQYF.

This clone was seen at least ten times. Sequencing ends 3 residues short of the CDR3 end; the germline J gene provides the rest. V and J are TRBV14 and TRBJ1-4; 7 nucleotides match TRBD1. From germline, CDR1 is SGHDN and CDR2 FVKESK. This CDR3 region has 15 residues. CDR3 bases read: TGTGCCAGCAGCCAGGTAAGACAGGGCCTCCGGAAA. Protein sequence: CASSQVRQGLRK. The CDR3 as a whole reads CASSQVRQGLRKLFF.

This clone has at least ten counts. The read gets to within 3 residues of the CDR3 end, and the germline J gene fills in the rest. The V and J genes are TRBV7-3 and TRBJ1-3; TRBD1 might be the D (6 bases). V was clipped by 5 bases and J by 4 bases, with 9 bases between them. The CDR3 sequence is 13 residues long. Per germline, CDR1 SGHTA and CDR2 FQGTGA. The CDR3 bases that were read are TGTGCCAGCAGCACAGGACAGGGAAACACC. It is translated as CASSTGQGNT. The whole CDR3 protein is CASSTGQGNTIYF.

The sample holds many counts of this clone. The CDR3 end falls 3 residues outside the read, so it is completed with the germline J gene. V is TRBV7-8 and J is TRBJ2-5; D might be TRBD2 (6 bases). Germline V gene data show CDR1 as SGHVS and CDR2 as FQNEAQ. CDR3 length: 15 residues. Deletions cut 2 bases from V and 5 bases from J, with 15 bases between. CDR3 residues: CASSLTGGGGETQYF. Partial CDR3 DNA: TGTGCCAGCAGCTTAACAGGCGGAGGAGGGGAGACC. The full variable domain, its missing parts supplied by reference TRBV7-8 and TRBJ2-5, is GAGVSQSPRYKVAKRGQDVALRCDPISGHVSLFWYQQALGQGPEFLTYFQNEAQLDKSGLPSDRFFAERPEGSVSTLKIQRTQQEDSAVYLCASSLTGGGGETQYFGPGTRLLVL.

This clone was counted at least ten times. The DNA ends 3 residues before the CDR3 does, and the rest of the CDR3 is filled in from the germline J gene. The chain couples TRBV19 to TRBJ2-7; 7 bases agree with TRBD1. The V segment lost 6 bases and the J segment 2 bases; nucleotides outside the gene matches: 7. CDR3 length: 14 residues. From germline, CDR1 is LNHDA and CDR2 SQIVND (reference sequence). The sequenced part of the CDR3 DNA is TGTGCCAGTAGCACATCCAGGGGGACCTACGAG. Protein product: CASSTSRGTYE. The whole CDR3 sequence is CASSTSRGTYEQYF.

This clone is medium-sized within its sample. The read ends 3 residues before the CDR3 terminus; that terminus is restored from the germline J gene. The V and J genes are TRBV7-9 and TRBJ2-3; D is undetermined. CDR1 SEHNR and CDR2 FQNEAQ come from the germline V gene (reference sequence). CDR3 size: 14 residues. Trimming took off 7 bases at V and 3 bases at J, with 14 bases between the two ends. The CDR3 bases that were read are TGTGCCAGCACCCCGCGCCTAGGAACAGATACG. It yields the protein CASTPRLGTDT. The full-length CDR3 reads as CASTPRLGTDTQYF.

There are many counts of this clone. Read coverage stops 3 residues before the CDR3 terminus; the germline J gene supplies the remainder. This chain links TRBV30 with TRBJ1-2; 8 bases align to TRBD1. Germline values: CDR1 GTSNPN, CDR2 SVGIG (reference sequence). The ends lost 5 bases at V and 5 bases at J; junction bases unmatched: 7. This CDR3 is 13 amino acids long. The covered CDR3 bases are TGTGCCTGGGGCGACAGGGGTAATTATGGC. This translates into CAWGDRGNYG. The whole CDR3 sequence is CAWGDRGNYGYTF.

In its sample, this clone was seen many times. This chain's CDR3 is CASQQGNSNQPQHF. The DNA read from the CDR3 is TGTGCCTCCCAACAGGGAAATAGCAATCAGCCC. This sequence joins TRBV30 and TRBJ1-5, with D perhaps matching TRBD1 (6 bases). The observed sequence ends 3 residues before the CDR3 terminus, with the missing tail filled in from the germline J gene. V lost 7 bases and J 0 bases, leaving 13 bases between the germline ends. The length of the CDR3 is 14 residues. CDR1 is GTSNPN and CDR2 is SVGIG in the germline V gene (reference sequence).